This TCR beta chain emerged from a study of T cells in Graves' hyperthyroidism and ophthalmopathy. Whole-study results and caveats: Ophthalmopathy was separated from stable hyperthyroidism by a 13 V-J model. The model identified upcoming ophthalmopathy a median approximately 6.4 months ahead of onset.

Isolation of PBMCs was performed on 8 to 10 ml fresh peripheral blood. CDR1 is SGHRS and CDR2 is YFSETQ in the germline V gene. The CDR3 length is 16 residues. V lost 4 bases and J lost 3, with 20 bases in between. Template material for amplifying TCR beta CDR3 regions consisted of RNA transcripts. The HTBI primer set served for first-round RT-PCR of the TCR CDR3. TCRdb called the multiplex PCR reads again in MiXCR, with one record for every CDR3 protein. The sample has around 440,000 distinct CDR3 sequences, 15% to 18% seen once. In its sample, this clonotype was seen many times. What it recognizes is unknown.

Material for sequencing was blood. The receptor was isolated from a woman aged 18-30 years with Graves' hyperthyroidism. The chain uses TRBV5-1 and TRBJ2-7; possibly TRBD1 for D (6 bases). The CDR3 nucleotides read TGCGCCAGCAGCGCATCCTATACCGGGACAATCTACGAGCAGTACTTC. It translates to CASSASYTGTIYEQYF.